This T cell receptor beta chain was recovered during a study of cytomegalovirus exposure and HLA in healthy donors. Study-wide findings and caveats: What a later analysis showed was that several of the most significant clusters appeared linked to common viral pathogens.

Use of 60 Vbeta and 13 Jbeta primers characterized the PCR. Per the authors' pipeline: In a later analysis, 10 million to 11 million of around 75 million unique beta chains occurred in at least two donors. The data were produced by immunoSEQ multiplex PCR, yet TCRdb's version contains in-frame clones alone and is incomplete. D and trimming were read from the DNA, whereas the V and J calls and clone size are those reported in that table. This sample yields more than 100,000 clones, of which about four fifths are seen a single time; approximately 8.8% belongs to the top ten. On this clone: The antigen remains undetermined.

The CDR3 runs 15 residues. The trim removed 6 bases at V and 7 bases at J, leaving 8 bases unmatched. The germline V gene encodes CDR1 SGHVS and CDR2 FQNEAQ. The receptor was isolated from a female donor in good health and CMV-seropositive. The rearrangement links TRBV7-8 to TRBJ1-6, with 8 bases fitting TRBD1. Sequencing was carried out using PBMCs. The CDR3 DNA is TGTGCCAGCAGGAGTAACAGGGGGGAGAATTCACCCCTCCACTTT. Protein: CASRSNRGENSPLHF.